Below, 18 T cell receptor beta chains from the same sample are listed, as sequenced in a study of human T cells and chemical hapten exposure. TCRdb called the RACE reads again in MiXCR, with one record for every CDR3 protein. The sample records about 70,000 distinct CDR3 sequences, roughly 6.6% being singletons. Documented time point: healthy volunteer bleed at 6 weeks. Extraction of total RNA was performed on unfractionated whole blood. Material for sequencing was whole blood. Source of these receptors: a female donor in good health. Some clones in this sample may be carry-over from other donors' samples.

This chain connects TRBV28 to TRBJ2-1, with 8 positions matching TRBD2. Germline values: CDR1 MDHEN, CDR2 SYDVKM. The length of the CDR3 is 17 residues. Unmatched junction bases numbered 11, after V lost 3 bases and J lost 4 bases. In DNA form, the CDR3 reads TGTGCCAGCAGTTTGCGCCTTAGCGGGACCTTATACAATGAGCAGTTCTTC. The encoded protein is CASSLRLSGTLYNEQFF. The full variable domain, with the rest looked up from reference TRBV28 and TRBJ2-1, is DVKVTQSSRYLVKRTGEKVFLECVQDMDHENMFWYRQDPGLGLRLIYFSYDVKMKEKGDIPEGYSVSREKKERFSLILESASTNQTSMYLCASSLRLSGTLYNEQFFGPGTRLTVL.

This clonotype was detected ten times or more. The chain combines TRBV7-8 with TRBJ1-5; perhaps TRBD1 as D (5 bases). CDR1 and CDR2 from the germline V gene are SGHVS and FQNEAQ. The CDR3 is made up of 15 amino acids. Trimming left V 5 bases short and J 2 bases short, with 13 bases between. DNA for the CDR3: TGTGCCAGCAGCGCGACAGTCGTACGCAATCAGCCCCAGCATTTT. Its translation: CASSATVVRNQPQHF.

This clonotype was found many times. The gene calls are TRBV2 and TRBJ2-3; D gene ambiguous. V was pared by 3 bases and J by 0 bases, with 10 bases between. The CDR3 consists of 15 residues. Per germline, CDR1 SNHLY and CDR2 FYNNEI. The CDR3 protein is CASSDGRMSTDTQYF. The CDR3 DNA sequence: TGTGCCAGCAGTGATGGTAGAATGAGCACAGATACGCAGTATTTT.

This clonotype showed up many times. The rearrangement joins TRBV12-3 or TRBV12-4 to TRBJ1-1; D is unclear. With 6 bases removed from V and 5 bases from J, the gap between germline ends came to 19 bases. The CDR3 extends over 15 amino acids. The CDR3 nucleotides are TGTGCCAGCAGCTTTACCCCGGGGAGTAGAACTGAAGCTTTCTTT. Translated, it gives CASSFTPGSRTEAFF.

As DNA, the CDR3 is TGTGCCAGCAGCTGGGACAGGAACACTGAAGCTTTCTTT. It yields the protein CASSWDRNTEAFF. The rearrangement links TRBV14 to TRBJ1-1; TRBD1 matches 7 bases. Germline V CDR1 and CDR2: SGHDN, FVKESK. V was clipped by 5 bases and J by 1 base; unmatched bases: 1. This CDR3 comprises 13 residues.

This clonotype has just a few counts. The rearrangement joins TRBV6-1 to TRBJ1-4; no definite D call. Germline V gene data show CDR1 as MNHNS and CDR2 as SASEGT. Trimming stripped 10 bases from V and 5 bases from J, with 17 bases between. This CDR3 comprises 14 residues. In DNA form, the CDR3 reads TGTGCCACATTCGGCCCCCTGGCCAATGAAAAACTGTTTTTT. Its translation: CATFGPLANEKLFF.

This clonotype was counted ten times or more. The chain carries TRBV6-6 and TRBJ1-5; no definite D call. The CDR3 contains 15 residues. Germline loops: CDR1 MNHNY, CDR2 SVGAGI (reference sequence). V was clipped by 2 bases and J by 1 base, with 9 bases between them. CDR3 in amino acids: CASSYGVSSNQPQHF. The CDR3 bases are TGTGCCAGCAGTTACGGTGTTAGCAGCAATCAGCCCCAGCATTTT.

V and J are TRBV2 and TRBJ1-2; no firm D call. CDR3 size: 15 residues. The V gene lost 2 bases and the J gene lost 2 bases, with 12 bases spanning the gap. Germline V gives CDR1 SNHLY, CDR2 FYNNEI. CDR3 residues: CASSESMTMNYGYTF. The CDR3 DNA reads as TGTGCCAGCAGTGAATCCATGACTATGAACTATGGCTACACCTTC.

This clonotype has a handful of counts. This chain joins TRBV3-1 and TRBJ2-1; no definite D call. The V gene's germline CDR1 is LGHDT and CDR2 YNNKEL (reference sequence). The CDR3 consists of 15 residues. Trimming removed 4 bases at V and 0 bases at J, with 10 bases between. The CDR3 DNA follows: TGTGCCAGCAGCCTTCTTGTCAGCTCCTACAATGAGCAGTTCTTC. Its translation is CASSLLVSSYNEQFF.

This clonotype showed up many times. This chain joins TRBV14 and TRBJ2-1; D might be TRBD2 (6 bases). CDR1 SGHDN and CDR2 FVKESK come from the germline V gene. The V end lost 5 bases, the J end lost 7 bases, and 15 bases lay between the germline ends. The CDR3 totals 14 residues. The CDR3 here is CASSGSRLVNEQFF. Written as DNA, the CDR3 is TGTGCCAGCAGCGGGAGTAGACTAGTTAATGAGCAGTTCTTC.

Many counts were recorded for this clonotype. The J gene is TRBJ2-3, the V gene TRBV20-1; weak D call: TRBD1 (5 bases). CDR3 size: 13 residues. CDR1 is DFQATT, CDR2 SNEGSKA, per germline (reference sequence). V was clipped by 2 bases and J by 6 bases, with 12 bases between them. CDR3 sequence: CSARYTGLDTQYF. CDR3 in DNA: TGCAGTGCTAGATATACAGGTTTGGATACGCAGTATTTT.

This clonotype was seen at least ten times. V is TRBV28 and J is TRBJ2-1, with 7 bases matching TRBD2. V shed 3 bases, J shed 8 bases, and the junction held 4 bases outside the gene matches. In germline, CDR1 is MDHEN, CDR2 SYDVKM. The CDR3 loop spans 13 amino acids. CDR3 sequence reads: CASSFAGRDEQFF. The CDR3 DNA follows: TGTGCCAGCAGTTTCGCAGGGAGGGATGAGCAGTTCTTC.

This sequence joins TRBV28 and TRBJ2-7; no reliable D call. CDR1 is MDHEN and CDR2 is SYDVKM in the germline V gene. The CDR3 runs to 15 residues. V was trimmed by 1 base and J by 1 base, leaving 11 bases between them. This chain's CDR3 is CASSLSLALSYEQYF. The CDR3 DNA follows: TGTGCCAGCAGTTTATCGTTGGCTTTGTCCTACGAGCAGTACTTC.

The V gene is TRBV19, the J gene TRBJ2-1; D is unclear. Germline V gives CDR1 LNHDA, CDR2 SQIVND (reference sequence). This CDR3 spans 13 amino acids. V lost 2 bases to trimming and J lost 3 bases, with 5 bases between them. The CDR3 loop reads CASSINDYNEQFF. The CDR3, as DNA: TGTGCCAGTAGTATAAACGACTACAATGAGCAGTTCTTC.

The chain links TRBV2 to TRBJ2-3; TRBD2 aligns across 10 bases. This CDR3 region has 17 residues. The V and J ends lost 2 bases and 4 bases, in that order; junction bases with no gene match: 9. In germline, CDR1 is SNHLY, CDR2 FYNNEI. The CDR3 loop is CASSEHLTSGPSDTQYF. CDR3 nucleotides: TGTGCCAGCAGTGAACATCTGACTAGCGGGCCCTCAGATACGCAGTATTTT.

The chain has TRBV28 and TRBJ2-7; 8 bases map to TRBD2. From germline, CDR1 is MDHEN and CDR2 SYDVKM. After removal of 6 bases from V and 4 bases from J, the junction contained 11 bases not matched to a gene. There are 15 residues in the CDR3. The CDR3, as DNA: TGTGCCAGCAGCCTACCGGGACTAGGTTCTTACGAGCAGTACTTC. Translating gives CASSLPGLGSYEQYF.

The sample holds many counts of this clonotype. In nucleotides, the CDR3 is TGCAGCGCAGGTAGGCAGGGCCTGAACACTGAAGCTTTCTTT. Amino acid sequence: CSAGRQGLNTEAFF. V is TRBV29-1 and J is TRBJ1-1; tentatively, D is TRBD1 (5 bases). Between the trimmed V and J ends, which lost 7 bases and 0 bases, there was a span of 15 bases. There are 14 residues in the CDR3. Germline loops: CDR1 SQVTM, CDR2 ANQGSEA.

Of note for this clonotype: It may be a read error: a sequence one base away is much more abundant. The CDR3 reads CVSSSTPGPPTDTQYF. CDR3 nucleotides: TGTGTCAGCAGCTCTACTCCGGGACCGCCGACAGATACGCAGTATTTT. The gene calls are TRBV5-5 and TRBJ2-3; D could derive from TRBD1 or TRBD2 (5 bases each). Germline values: CDR1 SGHKS, CDR2 YYEKEE (reference sequence). The CDR3 sequence is 16 residues long.